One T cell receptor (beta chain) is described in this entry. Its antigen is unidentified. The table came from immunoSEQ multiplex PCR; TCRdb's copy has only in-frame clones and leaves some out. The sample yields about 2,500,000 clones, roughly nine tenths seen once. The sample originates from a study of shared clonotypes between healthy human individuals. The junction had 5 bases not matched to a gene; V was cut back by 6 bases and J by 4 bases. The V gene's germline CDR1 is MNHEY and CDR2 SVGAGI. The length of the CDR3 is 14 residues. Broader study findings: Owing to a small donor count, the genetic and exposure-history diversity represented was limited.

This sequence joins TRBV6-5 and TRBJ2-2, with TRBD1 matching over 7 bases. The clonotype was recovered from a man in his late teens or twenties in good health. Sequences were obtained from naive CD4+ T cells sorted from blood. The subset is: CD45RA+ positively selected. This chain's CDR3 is CASRGTVSTGELFF. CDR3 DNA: TGTGCCAGCAGGGGGACAGTTTCCACCGGGGAGCTGTTTTTT.